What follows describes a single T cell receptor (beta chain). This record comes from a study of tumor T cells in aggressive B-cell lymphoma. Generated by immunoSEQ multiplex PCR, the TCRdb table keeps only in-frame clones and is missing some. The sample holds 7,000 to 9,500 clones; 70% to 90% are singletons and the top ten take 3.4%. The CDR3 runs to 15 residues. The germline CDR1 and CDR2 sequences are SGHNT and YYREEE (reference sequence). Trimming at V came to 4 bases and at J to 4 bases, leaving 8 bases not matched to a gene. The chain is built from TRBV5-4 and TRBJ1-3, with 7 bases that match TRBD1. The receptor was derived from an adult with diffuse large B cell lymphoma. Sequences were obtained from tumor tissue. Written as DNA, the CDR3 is TGTGCCAGCAGCCTGACAGGGTTGCCCGGAAACACCATATATTTT. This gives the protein CASSLTGLPGNTIYF.